This T cell receptor beta chain emerged from a study of T cell responses to AZD1222 COVID-19 vaccine. Turning to the study itself: Researchers grouped second doses given at about 4 or about 12 weeks into one pool. Study results and limitations: Researchers report vaccine-associated CD4 TCRs spanning spike, with dominance at 160-218 and 743-854. Unmutated variant regions are reportedly targeted by nearly half of spike-specific TCRs. Donors were chiefly white British, with a greater number of females, and clonal diversity was perhaps underestimated.

Using immunoSEQ multiplex PCR, the repertoire was profiled, and TCRdb retains in-frame clones only, with some absent. The sample has about 82,000 clones, 90% to 95% seen once. The CDR3 loop spans 17 amino acids. In germline, CDR1 is MDHEN, CDR2 SYDVKM. Trimming took off 5 bases at V and 2 bases at J, with 19 bases between the two ends. Note on this clone: Its target is not known.

The rearrangement links TRBV28 to TRBJ1-5, with D possibly being TRBD1 (5 bases). This receptor was obtained from an adult in good health. Material: peripheral blood, obtained on day 0 of AZD1222 vaccination. In DNA form, the CDR3 reads TGTGCCAGCAGTCCCGCAGGGAGCGGAGTTGGCAATCAGCCCCAGCATTTT. Protein product: CASSPAGSGVGNQPQHF.